Following are 22 T cell receptor beta chains from one sample sequenced in a study of T cells in Graves' hyperthyroidism and ophthalmopathy. Amplification targeted TCR beta CDR3 regions from RNA transcripts. The primer set for the first-round RT-PCR of the TCR CDR3 was HTBI. TCRdb reanalysed the multiplex PCR reads using MiXCR and keeps one entry per CDR3 protein. The sample has roughly 240,000 distinct CDR3 sequences, about 15% seen once; the top ten hold 25% to 30%. The sample consisted of blood. The receptors stem from a woman under 30 with Graves' ophthalmopathy.

This clonotype was counted many times. The CDR3 bases are TGTGCCAGCAGACCCGACAGGAACAATGAAAAACTGTTTTTT. Residues: CASRPDRNNEKLFF. V gene TRBV6-1 combines with J gene TRBJ1-4; a weak D match, TRBD1 (6 bases). Per the germline V gene, CDR1 is MNHNS and CDR2 is SASEGT. Trimming shortened V by 6 bases and J by 5 bases, and 13 bases separated the two germline ends. This CDR3 spans 14 amino acids.

This clonotype was counted many times. J is TRBJ1-2 and V is TRBV30, with D hard to call. From germline, CDR1 is GTSNPN and CDR2 SVGIG (reference sequence). This CDR3 region has 12 residues. Trimming left V 0 bases short and J 5 bases short, with 7 bases between. CDR3 region: CAWSVKPYGYTF. The CDR3 DNA reads TGTGCCTGGAGTGTAAAACCGTATGGCTACACCTTC.

This clonotype was observed at least ten times. The rearrangement links TRBV20-1 to TRBJ2-1; D may match TRBD1 or TRBD2 (6 bases each). V was pared by 3 bases and J by 2 bases, with 8 bases between. CDR1 is DFQATT, CDR2 SNEGSKA, per germline (reference sequence). The CDR3 extends over 13 amino acids. CDR3 protein: CSARGGPYNEQFF. The CDR3 nucleotides read TGCAGTGCTAGGGGGGGCCCCTACAATGAGCAGTTCTTC.

There are many counts of this clonotype. The rearrangement uses TRBV28 and TRBJ1-3; TRBD1 matches at 7 bases. The length of the CDR3 is 17 residues. With V trimmed by 5 bases and J by 7 bases, 17 bases remained unmatched. Germline-derived CDR1 and CDR2 are MDHEN and SYDVKM. CDR3 protein: CASSPKILQGFGNTIYF. CDR3 coding DNA: TGTGCCAGCAGTCCGAAAATCCTACAGGGGTTCGGGAACACCATATATTTT.

This clonotype has a count of ten or more. The rearrangement joins TRBV5-1 to TRBJ1-1, with 8 bases lining up with TRBD1. The germline gives CDR1 SGHRS, CDR2 YFSETQ. The CDR3 has 14 residues. Trimming cost V 4 bases and J 4 bases; bases outside gene matches: 6. The CDR3 DNA sequence: TGCGCCAGCAGCCCCGGACAGGGCACCACTGAAGCTTTCTTT. It codes for CASSPGQGTTEAFF.

This clonotype was seen many times. The chain carries TRBV3-2 and TRBJ2-4. TRBV3-2 represents a pseudogene. The CDR3 has 13 residues. The CDR3 region is CASSHRPKNIQYF. The CDR3 bases are TGTGCCAGCAGCCATAGGCCGAAAAACATTCAGTACTTC.

There are many counts of this clonotype. The chain recombines TRBV18 with TRBJ1-1; a weak D match, TRBD1 (5 bases). Germline CDR1 reads KGHSH; CDR2 reads LQKENI. The CDR3 has 15 amino acids. Trimming shortened V by 4 bases and J by 6 bases, and 18 bases separated the two germline ends. This CDR3 is CASSLLGSGLAEAFF. CDR3 coding DNA: TGTGCCAGCTCACTATTAGGATCAGGGTTGGCTGAAGCTTTCTTT.

This clonotype was detected many times. The chain recombines TRBV5-8 with TRBJ2-7; D unclear. This CDR3 contains 12 residues. V lost 0 bases to trimming and J lost 3 bases, with 4 bases between them. Germline CDR1 reads SGHTS; CDR2 reads YDEGEE. CDR3 DNA sequence: TGTGCCAGCAGCTTGGACAACTACGAGCAGTACTTC. It yields the protein CASSLDNYEQYF.

This clonotype appeared many times. This chain uses TRBV6-2 or TRBV6-3 with TRBJ2-7, with 11 bases aligning to TRBD1. This CDR3 region has 14 residues. V dropped 2 bases and J dropped 3; count of bases not matched to a gene: 0. In germline, CDR1 is MNHEY, CDR2 SVGEGT. The CDR3 spells CASSYGTGGYEQYF. The CDR3 DNA follows: TGTGCCAGCAGTTACGGGACAGGGGGCTACGAGCAGTACTTC.

This sequence joins TRBV30 and TRBJ1-1, with a weak D call TRBD1 (5 bases). The CDR3 extends over 13 amino acids. V was clipped by 2 bases and J by 2 bases, with 9 bases between them. Germline V gene sequence: CDR1 GTSNPN, CDR2 SVGIG (reference sequence). CDR3 nucleotides: TGTGCCTGGAGTCGACAGAGAAACACTGAAGCTTTCTTT. Its protein is CAWSRQRNTEAFF.

Ten or more counts support this clonotype. A read error is possible here, since a much larger clone lies one base away. The CDR3 here is CASSRRSDRTSTDTQYF. The CDR3 bases are TGTGCCAGCAGCCGTCGTTCGGACAGGACCAGCACAGATACGCAGTATTTT. This chain connects TRBV11-2 to TRBJ2-3; 7 bases align to TRBD1. The J segment lost 0 bases and the V segment lost 5 bases, leaving 11 bases of the junction unmatched. This CDR3 has 17 amino acids. Germline CDR1 and CDR2: SGHAT and FQNNGV.

This clonotype was recorded at least ten times. This chain connects TRBV4-2 to TRBJ2-1; weak D call: TRBD2 (6 bases). V dropped 0 bases and J dropped 6 bases, with 21 bases sitting between them. The CDR3 contains 18 residues. CDR1 LGHNA and CDR2 YNFKEQ come from the germline V gene. DNA for the CDR3: TGTGCCAGCAGCCAAGATGTGCGGGGTACCCTCTCACTCAATGAGCAGTTCTTC. Translation: CASSQDVRGTLSLNEQFF.

This chain links TRBV19 with TRBJ1-5; 7 positions agree with TRBD1. Trimming took 5 bases from V and 4 from J; bases not matched to a gene: 8. The germline gives CDR1 LNHDA, CDR2 SQIVND (reference sequence). The CDR3 runs to 15 residues. As DNA, the CDR3 is TGTGCCAGTAGTGAGGGGGGACAGCGAAATCAGCCCCAGCATTTT. Amino acid sequence: CASSEGGQRNQPQHF.

At least ten counts were recorded for this clonotype. The V call is TRBV18, the J call TRBJ2-2, with D possibly being TRBD1 or TRBD2 (5 bases each). Trimming removed 8 bases from V and 3 bases from J, with 13 bases in between. The V gene's germline CDR1 is KGHSH and CDR2 LQKENI. The CDR3 sequence is 14 residues long. CDR3 sequence reads: CASSRDRYTGELFF. In DNA, the CDR3 is TGTGCCAGCAGCCGGGACCGCTACACCGGGGAGCTGTTTTTT.

This clonotype was recorded at least ten times. The chain has TRBV2 and TRBJ2-5; 10 nucleotides agree with TRBD2. The J segment lost 5 bases and the V segment lost 4 bases, leaving 4 bases of the junction unmatched. This CDR3 contains 14 residues. Germline V gives CDR1 SNHLY, CDR2 FYNNEI. The DNA of the CDR3 is TGTGCCAGCAGTGGACTAGCGGGCGGGGAGACCCAGTACTTC. Translation: CASSGLAGGETQYF.

The table lists this clonotype with many counts. The chain links TRBV6-2 or TRBV6-3 to TRBJ1-1, with D hard to call. V lost 0 bases, J lost 0 bases, and 5 bases lay in between. This CDR3 contains 14 residues. CDR1 and CDR2 from the germline V gene are MNHEY and SVGEGT. This chain's CDR3 is CASSYSRLNTEAFF. The CDR3 DNA sequence: TGTGCCAGCAGTTACTCGAGGCTGAACACTGAAGCTTTCTTT.

V usage is TRBV12-3 or TRBV12-4 and J usage is TRBJ2-7, with TRBD2 matching over 9 bases. V lost 6 bases, J lost 3 bases, and 6 bases stayed unmatched. The CDR3 runs to 14 residues. The CDR3 loop reads CASRPGLAVYEQYF. CDR3 nucleotides: TGTGCCAGCAGACCGGGACTAGCTGTCTACGAGCAGTACTTC.

This clonotype occurred a few times. V and J are TRBV4-3 and TRBJ2-1; D is ambiguous. The CDR3 runs 16 residues. V was pared by 1 base and J by 2 bases, with 12 bases between. Germline V CDR1 and CDR2: LGHNA, YSLEER. CDR3 protein: CASSQVRLPTYNEQFF. CDR3 nucleotides: TGCGCCAGCAGCCAAGTACGGCTGCCGACCTACAATGAGCAGTTCTTC.

This clonotype showed up many times. The chain carries TRBV27 and TRBJ2-7; TRBD1 is a possible D gene (6 bases). The germline V and J ends were trimmed by 5 bases and 2 bases, with 16 bases remaining between them. The germline gives CDR1 MNHEY, CDR2 SMNVEV (reference sequence). The CDR3 contains 15 residues. The CDR3 spells CASSPKPGQTYEQYF. In DNA form, the CDR3 reads TGTGCCAGCAGTCCAAAACCGGGACAAACCTACGAGCAGTACTTC.

This clonotype has ten or more counts. This chain connects TRBV20-1 to TRBJ1-2; D not resolved. The CDR3 is 14 amino acids. V lost 3 bases and J 0 bases, leaving 11 bases between the germline ends. The germline V gene encodes CDR1 DFQATT and CDR2 SNEGSKA (reference sequence). As DNA, the CDR3 is TGCAGTGCTAGCACGCGGAACACTAACTATGGCTACACCTTC. This sequence encodes CSASTRNTNYGYTF.

Ten or more counts support this clonotype. V gene TRBV6-1 combines with J gene TRBJ2-2; maybe TRBD1 (6 bases). CDR3 length: 14 residues. V gave up 5 bases and J gave up 6 bases, with 13 bases separating them. Looked up from germline, CDR1 is MNHNS and CDR2 is SASEGT. CDR3 bases: TGTGCCAGCAGTCGTACAGGGAAAGCCGGGGAGCTGTTTTTT. It is translated as CASSRTGKAGELFF.

The chain has TRBV19 and TRBJ2-1; D ambiguous. Germline V lookup: CDR1 LNHDA, CDR2 SQIVND (reference sequence). V lost 5 bases, J lost 9 bases, and 14 bases lay in between. CDR3 length: 13 residues. The CDR3 region is CASSFDGPGEQFF. DNA of the CDR3: TGTGCCAGTAGTTTCGATGGGCCAGGTGAGCAGTTCTTC.